Listed below are T cell receptor beta chains from one sample, sequenced in a study of blood T cells in healthy people across ages. From the 5' RACE reads, TCRdb called clonotypes with MiXCR, one entry per CDR3 protein. The repertoire includes 500,000 to 550,000 distinct CDR3 sequences, about 25% of them detected once, and under 9% sits in the top ten. The sample was also reused in another study, on T cells of mothers and their children.

Sequenced material: blood. The source of these receptors is a boy younger than 18 in good health. Both conserved end residues are trimmed from each CDR3.

TRBV7-2	TRBJ2-3	ASSFQPHAGDTQY
TRBV4-3	TRBJ2-7	ASSQERTGSYEQY
TRBV20-1	TRBJ2-3	SARDSGLATDTQY
TRBV4-1	TRBJ2-5	ASSQERGLASQETQY
TRBV7-2	TRBJ1-2	ASSLDRASPGYT
TRBV9	TRBJ2-7	ASSVGGGTEQY
TRBV20-1	TRBJ2-5	SARDRRHMRETQY
TRBV7-8	TRBJ2-7	ASSLGVTSSYEQY
TRBV6-2/TRBV6-3	TRBJ2-4	ASSQGTVLAKNIQY
TRBV16	TRBJ2-1	ASSQSSGQGYYNEQF
TRBV4-1	TRBJ1-6	ASSQDMGTGAHSPLH
TRBV6-2/TRBV6-3	TRBJ2-7	ASSYLGQSYEQY
TRBV20-1	TRBJ1-2	SARDRMGQGAFHGYT
TRBV14	TRBJ2-7	ASSPGPSLEQY
TRBV6-2/TRBV6-3	TRBJ2-5	ASTTGEETQY
TRBV20-1	TRBJ2-4	SAQRGEGADIQY
TRBV18	TRBJ2-7	ASSPPGGPHEGEQY
TRBV28	TRBJ2-7	ASSLWDGAPREQY
TRBV15	TRBJ2-1	ATSRDGTAREQF
TRBV7-7	TRBJ2-5	ASSLDRTSGRRETQY
TRBV7-2	TRBJ1-5	ASSPGLGSNQPQH
TRBV3-1	TRBJ2-7	ASSQGVGSSYEQY
TRBV7-9	-	ASSPRGAGSFYEQY
TRBV7-2	TRBJ2-7	ASSPGHSSYEQY
TRBV29-1	TRBJ2-2	SVASYVGINTGELF
TRBV20-1	TRBJ2-1	SANEGQSFNEQF
TRBV29-1	TRBJ2-5	SVQTGLMEETQY
TRBV2	TRBJ2-7	ASSDLGPWWLYEQY
TRBV28	-	ASSLLGGFYEQY
TRBV13	TRBJ1-1	ASSDWTGNTEAF
TRBV2	TRBJ2-7	ASRQYEQY
TRBV20-1	TRBJ2-5	SAQGSLAGVLEETQY
TRBV12-3/TRBV12-4	TRBJ2-7	ASSYPSGGTYEQY
TRBV29-1	TRBJ2-7	SVEDRTYEQY
TRBV14	TRBJ2-3	ASSHAGTGRRDTQY
TRBV15	TRBJ2-3	ATSRDTARGTDTQY
TRBV4-3	TRBJ2-5	ASSQERFETSGGTRETQY